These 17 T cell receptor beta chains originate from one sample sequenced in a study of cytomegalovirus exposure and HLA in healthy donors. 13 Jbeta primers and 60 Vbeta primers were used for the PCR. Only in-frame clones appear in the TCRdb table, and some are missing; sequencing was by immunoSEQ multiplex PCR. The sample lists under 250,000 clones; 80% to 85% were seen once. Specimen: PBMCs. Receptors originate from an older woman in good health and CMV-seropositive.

The CDR3 nucleotides are TGTGCCAGCAGCCTGCAGGGGGCAGGTGAAGCTTTCTTT. Amino acids: CASSLQGAGEAFF. The chain links TRBV7-9 to TRBJ1-1; 8 nucleotides agree with TRBD1. This CDR3 has 13 residues. The trim removed 5 bases at V and 7 bases at J, leaving 6 bases unmatched. Germline V lookup: CDR1 SEHNR, CDR2 FQNEAQ (reference sequence).

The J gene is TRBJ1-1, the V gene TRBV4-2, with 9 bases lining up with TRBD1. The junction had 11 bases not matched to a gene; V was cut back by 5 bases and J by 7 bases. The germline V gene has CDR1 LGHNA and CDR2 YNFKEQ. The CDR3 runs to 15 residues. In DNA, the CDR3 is TGTGCCAGCAGCATTGGGAGGACAGGGGCCGTTGAAGCTTTCTTT. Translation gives CASSIGRTGAVEAFF.

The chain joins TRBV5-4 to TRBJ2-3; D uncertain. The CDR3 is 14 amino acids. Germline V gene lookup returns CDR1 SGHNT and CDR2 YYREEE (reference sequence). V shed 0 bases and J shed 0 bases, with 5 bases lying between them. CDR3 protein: CASSLDRSTDTQYF. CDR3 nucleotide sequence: TGTGCCAGCAGCTTGGACAGAAGCACAGATACGCAGTATTTT.

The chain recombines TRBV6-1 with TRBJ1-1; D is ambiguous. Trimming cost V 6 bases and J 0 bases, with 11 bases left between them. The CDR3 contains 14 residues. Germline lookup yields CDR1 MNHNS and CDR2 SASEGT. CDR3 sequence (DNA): TGTGCCAGCAGGGGCTATGGTATGAACACTGAAGCTTTCTTT. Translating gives CASRGYGMNTEAFF.

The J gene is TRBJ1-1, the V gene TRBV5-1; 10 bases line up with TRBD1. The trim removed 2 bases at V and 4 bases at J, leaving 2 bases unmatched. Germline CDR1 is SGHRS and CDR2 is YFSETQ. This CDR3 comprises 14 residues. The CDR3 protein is CASSFGQGGTEAFF. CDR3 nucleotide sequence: TGCGCCAGCAGCTTCGGACAGGGGGGCACTGAAGCTTTCTTT.

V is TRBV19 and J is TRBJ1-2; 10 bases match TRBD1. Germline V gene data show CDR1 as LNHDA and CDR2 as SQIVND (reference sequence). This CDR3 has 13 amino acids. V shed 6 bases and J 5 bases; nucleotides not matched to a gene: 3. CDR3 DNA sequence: TGTGCCAGTAGACCGGGACAGGGGTATGGCTACACCTTC. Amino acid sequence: CASRPGQGYGYTF.

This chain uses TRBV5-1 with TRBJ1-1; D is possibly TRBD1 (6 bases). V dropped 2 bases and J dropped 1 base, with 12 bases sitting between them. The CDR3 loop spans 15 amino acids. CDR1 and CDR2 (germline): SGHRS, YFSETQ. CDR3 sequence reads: CASSFTQGWNTEAFF. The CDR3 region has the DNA TGCGCCAGCAGCTTTACCCAGGGGTGGAACACTGAAGCTTTCTTT.

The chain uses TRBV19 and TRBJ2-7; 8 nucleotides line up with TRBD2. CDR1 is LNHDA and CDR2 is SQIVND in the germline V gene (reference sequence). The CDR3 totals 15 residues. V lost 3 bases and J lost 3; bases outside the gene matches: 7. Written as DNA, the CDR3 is TGTGCCAGTAGTATCTCGGTGCGGGAGGTCTACGAGCAGTACTTC. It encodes CASSISVREVYEQYF.

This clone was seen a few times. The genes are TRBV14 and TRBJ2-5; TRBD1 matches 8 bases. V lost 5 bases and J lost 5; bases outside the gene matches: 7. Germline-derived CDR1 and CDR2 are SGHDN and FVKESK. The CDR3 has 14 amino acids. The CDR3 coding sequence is TGTGCCAGCAGCGACAGGGGCGCCGGGGAGACCCAGTACTTC. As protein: CASSDRGAGETQYF.

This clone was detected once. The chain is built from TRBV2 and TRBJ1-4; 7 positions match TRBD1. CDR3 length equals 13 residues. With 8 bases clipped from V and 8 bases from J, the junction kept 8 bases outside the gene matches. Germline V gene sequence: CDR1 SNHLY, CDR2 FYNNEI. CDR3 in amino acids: CASDDRAGEKLFF. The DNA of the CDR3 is TGTGCCAGCGACGACAGGGCAGGGGAAAAACTGTTTTTT. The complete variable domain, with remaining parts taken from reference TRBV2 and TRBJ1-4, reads EPEVTQTPSHQVTQMGQEVILRCVPISNHLYFYWYRQILGQKVEFLVSFYNNEISEKSEIFDDQFSVERPDGSNFTLKIRSTKLEDSAMYFCASDDRAGEKLFFGSGTQLSVL.

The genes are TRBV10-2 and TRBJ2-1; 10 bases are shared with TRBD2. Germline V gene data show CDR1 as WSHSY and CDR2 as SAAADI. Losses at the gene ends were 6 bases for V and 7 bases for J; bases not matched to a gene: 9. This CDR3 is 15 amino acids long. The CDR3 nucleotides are TGCGCCAGCAGACCAGAGCGGGAGGGTTGGAATGAGCAGTTCTTC. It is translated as CASRPEREGWNEQFF.

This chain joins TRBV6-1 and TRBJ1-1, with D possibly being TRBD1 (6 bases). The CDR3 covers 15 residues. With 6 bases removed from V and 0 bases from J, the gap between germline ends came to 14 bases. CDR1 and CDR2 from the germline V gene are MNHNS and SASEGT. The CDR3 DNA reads TGTGCCAGCAGAGAACAGGGTGAAGTGAACACTGAAGCTTTCTTT. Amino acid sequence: CASREQGEVNTEAFF.

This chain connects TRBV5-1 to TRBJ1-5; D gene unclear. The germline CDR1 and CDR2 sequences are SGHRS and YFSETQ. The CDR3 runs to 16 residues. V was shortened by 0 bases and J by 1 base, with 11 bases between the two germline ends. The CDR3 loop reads CASSLVPGVSNQPQHF. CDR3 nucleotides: TGCGCCAGCAGCTTGGTCCCCGGAGTCAGCAATCAGCCCCAGCATTTT.

CDR3 protein: CASSVNGGVTQHF. The CDR3 coding sequence is TGTGCCAGCAGTGTTAACGGAGGGGTTACTCAGCATTTT. This sequence joins TRBV28 and TRBJ1-5, with a weak D call TRBD1 (5 bases). Germline CDR1 MDHEN, CDR2 SYDVKM. Trimming took off 5 bases at V and 13 bases at J, with 18 bases between the two ends. This CDR3 is built from 13 residues.

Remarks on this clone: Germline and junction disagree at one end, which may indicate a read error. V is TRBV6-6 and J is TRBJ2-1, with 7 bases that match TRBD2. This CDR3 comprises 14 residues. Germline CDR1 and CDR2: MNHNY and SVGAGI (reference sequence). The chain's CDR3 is CASIRGLSFNEQFF. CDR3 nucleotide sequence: TGTGCCAGCATTAGGGGACTATCCTTCAATGAGCAGTTCTTC.

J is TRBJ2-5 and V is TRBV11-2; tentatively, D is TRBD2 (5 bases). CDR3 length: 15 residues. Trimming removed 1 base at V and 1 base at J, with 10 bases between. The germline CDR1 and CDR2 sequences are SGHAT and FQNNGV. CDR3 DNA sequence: TGTGCCAGCAGCTTAGCTGGACTCCTCCAAGAGACCCAGTACTTC. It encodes CASSLAGLLQETQYF.

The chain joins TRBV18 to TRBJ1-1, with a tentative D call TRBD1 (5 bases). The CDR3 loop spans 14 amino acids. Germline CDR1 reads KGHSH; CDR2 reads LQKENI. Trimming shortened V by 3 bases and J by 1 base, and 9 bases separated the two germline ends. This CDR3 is CASSPGGGNTEAFF. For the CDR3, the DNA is TGTGCCAGCTCACCTGGGGGGGGGAACACTGAAGCTTTCTTT.